This TCR beta chain was recovered during a study of read filtering for tumor transcriptome and immune sequencing (dated by TCRdb to the early 2020s). About the study as a whole: The cohort had roughly 17 male and roughly 14 female patients with a mean age of about 66 years, ranging from 47 to 80. By revised international staging, eight or nine patients were R-ISS I, some 17 were R-ISS II and more than five were R-ISS III. After DNase treatment, whole-transcriptome libraries were prepared with the TruSeq RNA Access Library Prep Kit. TCR-region mapped reads per sample ranged from about 3.5 to 11 million with IR-seq versus only roughly 85 to 1,300 with RNA-seq. TCR repertoires obtained by targeted immune repertoire sequencing and by bulk whole-transcriptome sequencing performed on the same bone marrow samples were compared. One main goal was a read-filtering strategy for immune repertoire data, in particular deciding whether clonotypes backed by only one read should be removed.

General findings and caveats noted by the study authors: Rather than purified T cells, the sorted CD138-negative fraction was a mixed bone marrow immune population. Removing single-read clonotypes increased the correlation between IR-seq and RNA-seq shared clonotype proportions. Clonotypes were captured by IR-seq at much higher depth and more reliably than by RNA-seq, and smaller IR-seq throughput was sufficient for identification of most shared clonotypes. Single-read clonotypes made up roughly four fifths of clonotypes but roughly 3.5% of total reads in IR-seq, and roughly 75% of clonotypes and approximately 45% of reads in RNA-seq.

The Immunoverse kit was used to build TCR libraries from roughly 440 ng RNA, with molecular barcoded adaptors covering alpha/delta and beta/gamma chains. TCR library preparation used the same RNA that went into transcriptome sequencing. TCR libraries were sequenced on an Illumina HiSeq 4000 with 2 x 150 cycles. The original pipeline was this. MiXCR aligned TCR reads to human V, D, J and C references and assembled the aligned reads into CDR3 clonotypes, with quality filtering and error correction included. The tcR package in R was used for analysis of clonotype counts and gene usage diversity. Raw mapping reads were checked after the RNA-seq reads had been mapped by STAR aligner version 2.5.3a onto the human GRCh37 genome. To test how sequencing depth affected the clonotypes detected, IR-seq fastq files were randomly downsampled with Seqtk 1.3. Using fastp trimming at Q25 and MiXCR clonotype assembly, TCRdb reanalyzed the public sequencing data and kept in-frame beta chains. Rows are unified per CDR3 protein, each entry keeping the most common DNA and genes. For this entry, the V and J calls and clone size follow TCRdb and not the study's own pipeline. Here the sample has more than 100,000 distinct CDR3 sequences; 13% occur a single time. In total, the top ten clones hold approximately 10% of the sample.

Deletion took 3 bases off V and 5 bases off J, with a span of 8 bases between the germline ends. CDR1 and CDR2 were assigned from the germline V gene as SGHAT and FQNNGV. The CDR3 contains 13 residues, cysteine and phenylalanine counted. The entry retains the CDR3 DNA only, 39 bases that are in frame from base 1. This clonotype appeared many times. Its antigen target is currently unknown. Base qualities were left out, and no much larger clone turns up one base away. Bone marrow was sampled from every patient at the time of active disease. Ficoll-Hypaque density gradient centrifugation was used to isolate bone marrow mononuclear cells. CD138-negative cells were obtained by negative selection after labeling with CD138 magnetic microbeads on a MACS separator, removing myeloma plasma cells. Flow cytometry with CD138 antibodies on an Attune NxT was used to check how pure the isolated cells were. TRIzol reagent was used to extract total RNA, which was then quantified with a NanoDrop spectrophotometer. For each patient, the CD138-negative bone marrow sample underwent paired RNA-seq and IR-seq.

This chain joins TRBV11-2 to TRBJ2-1, with the D gene not confidently named. The clonotype originates from a donor at least 40 years old with multiple myeloma. The specimen was a population of CD138-negative cells sorted from bone marrow. The sample's cell subset or site label is to be understood as: bone marrow mononuclear cells depleted of CD138+ plasma/myeloma cells by negative magnetic selection. CDR3 protein: CASSFRRNNEQFF. The DNA reads as follows: TGTGCCAGCAGCTTCCGACGGAACAATGAGCAGTTCTTC.